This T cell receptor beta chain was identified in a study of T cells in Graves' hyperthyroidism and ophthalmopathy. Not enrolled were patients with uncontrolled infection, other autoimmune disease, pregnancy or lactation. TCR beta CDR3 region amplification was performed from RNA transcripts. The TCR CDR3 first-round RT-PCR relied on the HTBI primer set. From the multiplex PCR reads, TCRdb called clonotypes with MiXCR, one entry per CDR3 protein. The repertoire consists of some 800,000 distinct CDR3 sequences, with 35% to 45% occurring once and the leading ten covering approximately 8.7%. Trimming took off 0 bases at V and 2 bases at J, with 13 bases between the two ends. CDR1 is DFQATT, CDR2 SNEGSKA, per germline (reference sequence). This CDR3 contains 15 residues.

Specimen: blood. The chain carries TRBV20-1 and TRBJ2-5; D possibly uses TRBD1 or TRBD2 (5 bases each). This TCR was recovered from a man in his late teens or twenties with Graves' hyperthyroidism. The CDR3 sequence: CSARDMGTVQETQYF. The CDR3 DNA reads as TGCAGTGCTAGAGATATGGGGACGGTGCAAGAGACCCAGTACTTC.